This T cell receptor (beta chain) was found in a study of early T cells in non-severe SARS-CoV-2 infection. For the study at large: Sequencing used unsorted whole-blood bulk RNA, so chains lack pairing.

This clonotype was counted at least ten times. What it binds is not known. As part of library construction, unique molecular identifiers were attached to individual cDNA molecules. MiXCR, applied by TCRdb to the 5' RACE reads, yields one record per CDR3 protein. Here the sample spans approximately 38,000 distinct CDR3 sequences, around 4.3% being singletons. Study results and limitations: The study's VDJdb matching favored anti-spike CD8 responses and missed private and CD4 specificities.

Germline-derived CDR1 and CDR2 are SNHLY and FYNNEI. V lost 6 bases, J lost 2 bases, and 14 bases lay in between. This CDR3 contains 14 residues. V and J are TRBV2 and TRBJ2-7; no firm D call. The source is an adult who was a healthcare worker with PCR-confirmed SARS-CoV-2 infection or an uninfected control (not recorded which). The sequencing sample was made of whole blood. The CDR3 nucleotides are TGTGCCAGCAGGCTAAGGATGGCCACCTACGAGCAGTACTTC. Encoded protein: CASRLRMATYEQYF.